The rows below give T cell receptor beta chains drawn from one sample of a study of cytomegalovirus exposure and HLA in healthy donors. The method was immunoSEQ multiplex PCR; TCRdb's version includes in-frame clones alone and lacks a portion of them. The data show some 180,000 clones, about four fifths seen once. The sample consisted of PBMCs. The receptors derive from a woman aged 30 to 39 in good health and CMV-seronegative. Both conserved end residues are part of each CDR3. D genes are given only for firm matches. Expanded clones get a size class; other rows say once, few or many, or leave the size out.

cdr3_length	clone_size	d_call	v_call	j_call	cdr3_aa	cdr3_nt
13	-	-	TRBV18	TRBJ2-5	CASSLSHGYTQYF	TGTGCCAGCTCACTATCACACGGGTATACCCAGTACTTC
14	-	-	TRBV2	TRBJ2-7	CASSEWTLSYEQYF	TGTGCCAGCAGTGAGTGGACTCTATCCTACGAGCAGTACTTC
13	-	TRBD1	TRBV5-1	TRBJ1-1	CASSLAGTGEAFF	TGCGCCAGCAGCTTGGCTGGGACAGGGGAAGCTTTCTTT
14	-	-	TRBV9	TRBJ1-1	CAIIQEPLNTEAFF	TGTGCCATTATACAGGAACCCTTGAACACTGAAGCTTTCTTT
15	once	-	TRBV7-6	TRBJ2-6	CASSVFLRGANVLTF	TGTGCCAGCAGCGTCTTCCTGAGGGGGGCCAACGTCCTGACTTTC
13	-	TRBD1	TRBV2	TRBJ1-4	CASDRQGNEKLFF	TGTGCCAGCGATAGACAGGGTAATGAAAAACTGTTTTTT
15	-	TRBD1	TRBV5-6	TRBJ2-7	CASSLSGQGAYEQYF	TGTGCCAGCAGCTTATCGGGACAGGGGGCTTACGAGCAGTACTTC
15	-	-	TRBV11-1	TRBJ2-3	CASSLITGSTDTQYF	TGTGCCAGCAGCTTAATAACAGGGAGCACAGATACGCAGTATTTT
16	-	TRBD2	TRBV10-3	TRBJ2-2	CATRGGASLVTGELFF	TGTGCCACCCGGGGGGGGGCCTCTTTGGTCACCGGGGAGCTGTTTTTT
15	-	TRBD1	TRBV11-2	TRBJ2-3	CASSLVGTGGDTQYF	TGTGCCAGCAGCTTAGTGGGGACAGGGGGAGATACGCAGTATTTT
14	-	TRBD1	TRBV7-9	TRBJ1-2	CASSPGTANYGYTF	TGTGCCAGCAGCCCCGGGACAGCTAACTATGGCTACACCTTC
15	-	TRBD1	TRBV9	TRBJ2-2	CASSARQGRTGELFF	TGTGCCAGCAGCGCTAGACAGGGGCGGACCGGGGAGCTGTTTTTT
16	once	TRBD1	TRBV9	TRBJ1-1	CASSDNRDSLNTEAFF	TGTGCCAGCAGCGATAATCGGGACAGCTTAAACACTGAAGCTTTCTTT